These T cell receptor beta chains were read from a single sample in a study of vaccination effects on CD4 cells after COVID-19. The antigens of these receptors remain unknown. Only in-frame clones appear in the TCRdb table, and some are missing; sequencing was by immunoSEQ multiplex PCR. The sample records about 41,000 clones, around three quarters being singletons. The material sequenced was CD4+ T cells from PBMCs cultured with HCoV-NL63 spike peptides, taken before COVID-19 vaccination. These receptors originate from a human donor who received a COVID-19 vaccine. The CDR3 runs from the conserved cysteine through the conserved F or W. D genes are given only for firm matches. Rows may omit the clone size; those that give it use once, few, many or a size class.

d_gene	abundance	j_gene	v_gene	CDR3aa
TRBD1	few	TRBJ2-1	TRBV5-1	CASSWGQGNQFF
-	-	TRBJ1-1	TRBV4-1	CASSQDLRGARTEAFF
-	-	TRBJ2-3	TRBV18	CASSLSQENYHTDTQYF
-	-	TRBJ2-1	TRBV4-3	CASSQDASQLYNEQFF
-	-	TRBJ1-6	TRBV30	CAWSVGQYNSPLHF
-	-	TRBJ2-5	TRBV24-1	CATSRARKGKTQYF
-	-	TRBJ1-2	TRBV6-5	CASSLMGAYGYTF
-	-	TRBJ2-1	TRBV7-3	CASSLEASAYNEQFF
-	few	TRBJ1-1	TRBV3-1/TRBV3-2	CASSQDNTEAFF
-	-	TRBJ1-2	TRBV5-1	CASSPGQPGTDYGYTF
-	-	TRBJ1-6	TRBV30	CAWSGRGASYNSPLHF
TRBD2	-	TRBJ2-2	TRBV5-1	CASSQAGVNTGELFF
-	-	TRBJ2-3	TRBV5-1	CASSLGTKDTQYF
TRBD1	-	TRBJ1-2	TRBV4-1	CASSQNVGQGHGYTF
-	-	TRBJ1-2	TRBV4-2	CASSQESGGYGYTF
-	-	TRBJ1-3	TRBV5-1	CASSFDSGSGNTIYF
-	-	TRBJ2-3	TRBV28	CASSIIDTQYF
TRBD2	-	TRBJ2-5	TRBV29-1	CSVEKWAGGKETQYF
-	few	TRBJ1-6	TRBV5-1	CASSLAVVGNSPLHF
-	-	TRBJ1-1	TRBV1	CTSSQEKGGTEAFF
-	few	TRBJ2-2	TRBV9	CASSVLDSTTGELFF
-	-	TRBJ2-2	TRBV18	CASSPAGELFF
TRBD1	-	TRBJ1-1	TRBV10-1	CASSERDRGEAFF
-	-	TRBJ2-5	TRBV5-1	CASSLIVGHEQETQYF
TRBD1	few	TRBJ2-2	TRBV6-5	CASSKDRGPGELFF
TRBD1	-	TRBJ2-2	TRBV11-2	CASSVGQGRNTGELFF
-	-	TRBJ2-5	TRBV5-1	CASSPDSVETQYF
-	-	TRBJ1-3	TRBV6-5	CASSQQGKNTIYF
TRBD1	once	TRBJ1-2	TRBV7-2	CASSLDRGFGIGGYTF
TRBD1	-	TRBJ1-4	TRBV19	CASSEQGAGEKLFF
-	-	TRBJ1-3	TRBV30	CAWSTGNSGNTIYF
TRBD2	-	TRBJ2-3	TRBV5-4	CASSRLAGLAADTQYF
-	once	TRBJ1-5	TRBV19	CASSTRDASNQPQHF
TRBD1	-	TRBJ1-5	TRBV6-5	CASSRQGGQPQHF
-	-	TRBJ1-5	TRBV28	CASSGHLSNQPQHF
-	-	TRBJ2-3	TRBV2	CASSGTFTQYF
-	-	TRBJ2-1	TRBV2	CASSAGFYNEQFF
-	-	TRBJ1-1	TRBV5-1	CASSLTGATNTEAFF
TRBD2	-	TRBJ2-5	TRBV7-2	CASSLAAQLAGPQETQYF
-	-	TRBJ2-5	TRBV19	CASSLRGQETQYF
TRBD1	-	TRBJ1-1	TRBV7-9	CASSTDRGRDEAFF
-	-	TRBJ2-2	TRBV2	CASSLDSYTGELFF
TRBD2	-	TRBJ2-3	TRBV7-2	CASSLEATSATDTQYF